These 8 T cell receptor beta chains were all obtained from the same sample, sequenced in a study of graft-versus-host responses after intestinal transplantation. TCRdb keeps only in-frame clones here, not all; method: immunoSEQ multiplex PCR. The sample includes about 25,000 clones, roughly 94% of them seen just once. The sample consisted of PBMCs, taken 156 days after intestinal transplant. The receptor set was obtained from a human patient who received an intestinal transplant, so some T cells may come from the graft donor.

The rearrangement uses TRBV18 and TRBJ1-2, with TRBD1 as a possible D gene (6 bases). With 1 base removed from V and 0 bases from J, the gap between germline ends came to 12 bases. CDR1 is KGHSH and CDR2 is LQKENI in the germline V gene. The CDR3 loop spans 16 amino acids. In DNA form, the CDR3 reads TGTGCCAGCTCACCACTCGGACAGTCCCCTAACTATGGCTACACCTTC. This codes for CASSPLGQSPNYGYTF.

The gene calls are TRBV13 and TRBJ2-3; D call uncertain. The ends were cut back, 0 bases at V and 3 bases at J, with 4 bases in the middle. This CDR3 is built from 13 residues. Germline lookup yields CDR1 PRHDT and CDR2 FYEKMQ (reference sequence). The CDR3: CASSLGLTDTQYF. CDR3 nucleotide sequence: TGTGCCAGCAGCTTAGGTTTGACAGATACGCAGTATTTT.

This chain connects TRBV11-2 to TRBJ2-1; either TRBD1 or TRBD2 may fit D (5 bases each). The CDR3 loop spans 18 amino acids. The V end was cut by 1 base, the J end by 0 bases, with 16 bases between. Germline V gives CDR1 SGHAT, CDR2 FQNNGV. CDR3 DNA: TGTGCCAGCAGCTTAGCATTGTCGGGGCTCTTCTCCTACAATGAGCAGTTCTTC. It specifies CASSLALSGLFSYNEQFF.

V and J are TRBV4-1 and TRBJ1-3, with TRBD1 as a possible D gene (5 bases). Germline CDR1 and CDR2: MGHRA and YSYEKL. This CDR3 is built from 17 residues. V dropped 1 base and J dropped 0 bases, with 13 bases sitting between them. CDR3 nucleotide sequence: TGCGCCAGCAGCCAAGCGTATGGGGACCGCTCTGGAAACACCATATATTTT. Encoded protein: CASSQAYGDRSGNTIYF.

This chain links TRBV5-4 with TRBJ2-7; D remains ambiguous. The ends were cut back, 2 bases at V and 0 bases at J, with 6 bases in the middle. The CDR3 has 13 residues. Germline V gene sequence: CDR1 SGHNT, CDR2 YYREEE (reference sequence). CDR3 sequence (DNA): TGTGCCAGCAGCTTACTGAGCTCCTACGAGCAGTACTTC. Protein product: CASSLLSSYEQYF.

This chain connects TRBV5-5 to TRBJ1-1; TRBD1 aligns across 8 bases. With V trimmed by 6 bases and J by 8 bases, 12 bases remained unmatched. The CDR3 contains 14 residues. Germline V gene sequence: CDR1 SGHKS, CDR2 YYEKEE (reference sequence). CDR3 region: CASIDGQGEIEAFF. DNA for the CDR3: TGTGCCAGCATCGATGGACAGGGTGAAATCGAAGCTTTCTTT.

Here the CDR3 reads CASSGNRQHNEQFF. The DNA for the CDR3 is TGTGCCAGCAGCGGTAATCGACAGCACAATGAGCAGTTCTTC. The chain links TRBV7-9 to TRBJ2-1, with D tentatively TRBD1 (5 bases). CDR1 and CDR2 (germline): SEHNR, FQNEAQ (reference sequence). The CDR3 is made up of 14 amino acids. Trimming took 5 bases from V and 5 from J, leaving 13 bases between them.

This rearrangement joins TRBV30 to TRBJ2-7; TRBD1 might be the D (5 bases). Germline assignment: CDR1 GTSNPN and CDR2 SVGIG (reference sequence). The CDR3 loop spans 14 amino acids. With 5 bases removed from V and 5 bases from J, the gap between germline ends came to 19 bases. The CDR3 region is CAWVAGYAVHEQYF. The CDR3 DNA reads as TGTGCCTGGGTAGCAGGGTATGCTGTTCACGAGCAGTACTTC.